The 12 T cell receptor beta chains below all came from one sample that was sequenced in a study of T cells in Graves' hyperthyroidism and ophthalmopathy. Researchers amplified the TCR beta CDR3 regions from RNA transcripts. The study used the HTBI primer set for a first-round RT-PCR of the TCR CDR3. TCRdb reanalysed the multiplex PCR reads using MiXCR and keeps one entry per CDR3 protein. Found here are under 30,000 distinct CDR3 sequences, 49% of them singletons; the top ten hold 25%. Sequencing was carried out using blood. These TCRs come from a woman aged 40 to 50 with Graves' hyperthyroidism that later progressed to Graves' ophthalmopathy.

For this clonotype: Since a much larger clone is just one base distant, this may be a read error. The genes are TRBV30 and TRBJ2-3; unclear D gene. V lost 2 bases and J lost 5, with 8 bases in between. The CDR3 has 12 amino acids. Per germline, CDR1 GTSNPN and CDR2 SVGIG (reference sequence). Written as DNA, the CDR3 is TGTGCCTGGAGTAGGTCCGGAGATACGCAGTATTTT. Translating it yields CAWSRSGDTQYF.

J is TRBJ2-2 and V is TRBV20-1, with 8 nucleotides matching TRBD1. This CDR3 has 14 residues. J lost 3 bases, V lost 1 base, and 1 base had no gene match. In germline, CDR1 is DFQATT, CDR2 SNEGSKA (reference sequence). The CDR3 sequence: CSARAQGDTGELFF. The CDR3 DNA is TGCAGTGCTAGAGCACAGGGGGACACCGGGGAGCTGTTTTTT.

This clonotype was seen ten or more times. The chain joins TRBV3-1 to TRBJ2-7; 9 nucleotides line up with TRBD1. With V trimmed by 0 bases and J by 3 bases, 6 bases remained unmatched. The CDR3 has 16 amino acids. Germline CDR1 LGHDT, CDR2 YNNKEL (reference sequence). The CDR3 region is CASSQDLGQGIYEQYF. Here the CDR3 DNA reads TGTGCCAGCAGCCAAGATCTGGGACAGGGCATCTACGAGCAGTACTTC.

This clonotype was picked up many times. The gene calls are TRBV28 and TRBJ1-5, with D unresolved. Germline-derived CDR1 and CDR2 are MDHEN and SYDVKM. CDR3 length equals 16 residues. The V end lost 3 bases, the J end lost 2 bases, and 14 bases lay between the germline ends. The CDR3 spells CASSFGLGGGNQPQHF. CDR3 sequence (DNA): TGTGCCAGCAGTTTCGGCCTTGGAGGTGGCAATCAGCCCCAGCATTTT.

CDR3 residues: CSARGIRGQPQHF. The DNA for the CDR3 is TGCAGTGCTAGAGGGATACGGGGTCAGCCCCAGCATTTT. V gene TRBV20-1 combines with J gene TRBJ1-5; D call uncertain. Trimming shortened V by 1 base and J by 6 bases, and 10 bases separated the two germline ends. The length of the CDR3 is 13 residues. Per the germline V gene, CDR1 is DFQATT and CDR2 is SNEGSKA (reference sequence).

The CDR3 DNA sequence: TGTGCCAGTAGTATTGATCCTAACACCGGGGAGCTGTTTTTT. It yields the protein CASSIDPNTGELFF. The chain couples TRBV19 to TRBJ2-2; D is unclear. The CDR3 is 14 amino acids. The germline V gene encodes CDR1 LNHDA and CDR2 SQIVND (reference sequence). With 3 bases removed from V and 2 bases from J, the gap between germline ends came to 7 bases.

In its sample, this clonotype was seen a few times. This sequence joins TRBV28 and TRBJ1-2; 7 bases are a match to TRBD1. V trimming: 3 bases; J trimming: 4 bases; junction bases outside the gene matches: 11. The CDR3 totals 16 residues. In germline, CDR1 is MDHEN, CDR2 SYDVKM. CDR3 nucleotide sequence: TGTGCCAGCAGTTTCCGTAGGAGGGGGCTTATCTATGGCTACACCTTC. Translation: CASSFRRRGLIYGYTF.

The J gene is TRBJ1-1, the V gene TRBV28, with 12 bases identical to TRBD1. Germline trimming cut 5 bases from V and 11 bases from J; bases unmatched to any gene: 12. CDR3 length: 15 amino acids. The V gene's germline CDR1 is MDHEN and CDR2 SYDVKM. The CDR3 coding sequence is TGTGCCAGCAGTCCGCCGGGACAGGGGGCCTTTGGGGCTTTCTTT. Its protein product is CASSPPGQGAFGAFF.

The chain combines TRBV5-4 with TRBJ2-2; 9 bases are shared with TRBD2. V shed 5 bases and J 5 bases; nucleotides not matched to a gene: 10. Germline loops: CDR1 SGHNT, CDR2 YYREEE (reference sequence). The CDR3 has 16 amino acids. CDR3 loop: CASRPPSAGGTGELFF. CDR3 DNA sequence: TGTGCCAGCAGACCCCCTTCGGCGGGAGGGACCGGGGAGCTGTTTTTT. The whole variable domain, filled in from reference TRBV5-4 and TRBJ2-2, reads ETGVTQSPTHLIKTRGQQVTLRCSSQSGHNTVSWYQQALGQGPQFIFQYYREEENGRGNFPPRFSGLQFPNYSSELNVNALELDDSALYLCASRPPSAGGTGELFFGEGSRLTVL.

This chain joins TRBV7-2 and TRBJ1-2; D is possibly TRBD1 (6 bases). This CDR3 comprises 14 residues. The V gene lost 3 bases and the J gene lost 7 bases, with 15 bases spanning the gap. Germline V CDR1 and CDR2: SGHTA, FQGNSA. CDR3 nucleotide sequence: TGTGCCAGCAGCTTTGGGGCCGGGGGCACTGGCTACACCTTC. Translated, it gives CASSFGAGGTGYTF.

This clonotype was counted between two and nine times. DNA of the CDR3: TGCAGTGCTAGGAATGTGGGGCATACCCAAGAGACCCAGTACTTC. Encoded protein: CSARNVGHTQETQYF. The gene calls are TRBV20-1 and TRBJ2-5; maybe TRBD1 (5 bases). This CDR3 spans 15 amino acids. CDR1 is DFQATT and CDR2 is SNEGSKA in the germline V gene (reference sequence). Trimming stripped 3 bases from V and 1 base from J, with 15 bases between.

The chain uses TRBV6-5 and TRBJ1-4, with TRBD1 as a possible D gene (5 bases). V was clipped by 8 bases and J by 11 bases, with 18 bases between them. Germline CDR1 reads MNHEY; CDR2 reads SVGAGI. This CDR3 has 13 amino acids. This chain's CDR3 is CASGPRTRDKLFF. The CDR3 nucleotides are TGTGCCAGCGGCCCCAGAACGAGGGACAAACTGTTTTTT.